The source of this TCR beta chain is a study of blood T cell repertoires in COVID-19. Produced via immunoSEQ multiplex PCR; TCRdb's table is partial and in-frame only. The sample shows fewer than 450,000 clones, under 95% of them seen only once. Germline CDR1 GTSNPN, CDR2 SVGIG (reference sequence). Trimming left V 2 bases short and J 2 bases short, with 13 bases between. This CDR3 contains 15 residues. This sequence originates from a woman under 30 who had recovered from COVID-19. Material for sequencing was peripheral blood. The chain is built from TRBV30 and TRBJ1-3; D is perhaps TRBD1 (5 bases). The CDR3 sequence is CAWSKRGATGNTIYF. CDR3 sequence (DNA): TGTGCCTGGAGTAAAAGGGGCGCGACTGGAAACACCATATATTTT.